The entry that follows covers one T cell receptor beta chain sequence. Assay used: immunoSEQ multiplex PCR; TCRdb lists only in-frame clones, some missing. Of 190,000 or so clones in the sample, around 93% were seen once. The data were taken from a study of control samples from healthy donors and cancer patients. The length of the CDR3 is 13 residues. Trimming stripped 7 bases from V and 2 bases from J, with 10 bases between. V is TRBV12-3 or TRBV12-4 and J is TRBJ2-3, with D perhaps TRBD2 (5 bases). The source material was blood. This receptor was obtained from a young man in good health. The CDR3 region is CASTSLVTDTQYF. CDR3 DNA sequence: TGTGCCAGCACTAGCTTGGTCACAGATACGCAGTATTTT.